The T cell receptor (beta chain) described here comes from a study of cytomegalovirus exposure and HLA in healthy donors. The donors, nominally healthy at sampling, likely had unrecorded immune exposures. This CDR3 has 13 residues. Germline CDR1 reads LNHDA; CDR2 reads SQIVND (reference sequence). The V segment lost 5 bases and the J segment 6 bases; nucleotides outside the gene matches: 6. Study-wide points: Many donors shared some public TCRs, even though most TCR sequences were rare. As a later analysis revealed, most CMV-associated TCR beta chains appeared HLA-restricted. When analyzed later, a missense DCLRE1C variant was found to be linked to TCR beta V- and J-gene trimming.

Concerning this clone: Antigen unknown.

PCR amplification relied on 60 Vbeta primers (plus 13 Jbeta primers). Libraries were prepared by immunoSEQ multiplex PCR; TCRdb keeps only in-frame clonotypes and omits some of them. The sample holds 160,000 or so clones, approximately 86% seen once. The rearrangement uses TRBV19 and TRBJ2-7; 8 bases map to TRBD1. The TCR sequence derives from a woman aged 50 to 60 in good health and CMV-seropositive. Sequences were obtained from PBMCs. The CDR3 region has the DNA TGTGCCAGTAGTCATGGACAGGGACGCGAGCAGTACTTC. Amino acid sequence: CASSHGQGREQYF.